This TCR beta chain is drawn from a study of cytomegalovirus exposure and HLA in healthy donors. Study-wide findings and caveats: Analyzed later, association rates of TCRs varied across HLA loci, with DRB1 most and HLA-C fewest.

The V gene lost 3 bases and the J gene lost 3 bases, with 7 bases spanning the gap. The CDR3 consists of 13 residues. The germline CDR1 and CDR2 sequences are SNHLY and FYNNEI. About this clone: Its antigen is as yet unknown.

Primers: 60 Vbeta forward and 13 Jbeta reverse. Profiling relied on immunoSEQ multiplex PCR, and the TCRdb table lists in-frame clones only, not all of them. Seen here are about 180,000 clones, 70% to 90% observed once, and the top ten hold 2% to 3%. The clonotype was recovered from a male donor in good health and CMV-seronegative. The source material was PBMCs. The chain recombines TRBV2 with TRBJ2-3; possibly TRBD2 for D (6 bases). The CDR3 is CASSDRGTDTQYF. The CDR3, as DNA: TGTGCCAGCAGTGACCGGGGGACAGATACGCAGTATTTT.